The 17 T cell receptor beta chains below all came from one sample that was sequenced in a study of T cell repertoires in cytomegalovirus infection. TCRdb analysed the reads with MiXCR anew, one entry per CDR3 protein. Seen here are about 900,000 distinct CDR3 sequences, around 32% observed once, and the top ten hold around 15%. Their antigens are not known. Sequencing was performed on cultured CD8+ T cells from PBMCs, taken from culture after CMV antigen stimulation. These receptors all stem from a human donor in good health (CMV status not recorded). Some clones in this sample may be carry-over from other donors' samples.

This clonotype was observed a single time. With a much larger clone just one base away, this may be a read error. The CDR3 bases are TGTGCCAACAGTGCTTTTTCGTACGAAGACAGCACTATCCTTAGCAATCAGCCCCAGCATTTT. Translated: CANSAFSYEDSTILSNQPQHF. The chain has TRBV6-6 and TRBJ1-5; a weak D match, TRBD1 (5 bases). CDR1 and CDR2 from the germline V gene are MNHNY and SVGAGI (reference sequence). The CDR3 loop spans 21 amino acids.

This clonotype was observed a handful of times. The J gene is TRBJ2-3, the V gene TRBV7-9; maybe TRBD1 (5 bases). CDR3 length: 15 residues. V was pared by 5 bases and J by 5 bases, with 17 bases between. Germline CDR1 SEHNR, CDR2 FQNEAQ (reference sequence). The CDR3 sequence: CASSHGWSQGDTQYF. For the CDR3, the DNA is TGTGCCAGCAGCCACGGATGGTCCCAGGGAGATACGCAGTATTTT.

This clonotype was seen more than once but under ten times. The chain couples TRBV2 to TRBJ2-7; tentative D call: TRBD1 (6 bases). The CDR3 sequence is 13 residues long. The germline CDR1 and CDR2 sequences are SNHLY and FYNNEI. Trimming removed 11 bases at V and 2 bases at J, with 16 bases between. CDR3 sequence reads: CAGLTGTTYEQYF. The CDR3 nucleotides are TGTGCCGGATTAACAGGGACCACCTACGAGCAGTACTTC.

The genes are TRBV12-5 and TRBJ2-1; the match to TRBD2 covers 7 bases. The CDR3 length is 14 residues. Per germline, CDR1 LGHNT and CDR2 FRNRAP. The ends lost 5 bases at V and 7 bases at J; junction bases unmatched: 8. As DNA, the CDR3 is TGTGCTAGTGGTCCACCGGGGGGATATAATGAGCAGTTCTTC. This translates into CASGPPGGYNEQFF.

The chain uses TRBV4-1 and TRBJ1-2; the D gene is possibly TRBD1 (5 bases). Germline assignment: CDR1 MGHRA and CDR2 YSYEKL. The CDR3 totals 17 residues. Trimming removed 0 bases at V and 2 bases at J, with 16 bases between. The CDR3 region is CASSQEFYQGANYGYTF. The CDR3 DNA sequence: TGCGCCAGCAGCCAAGAGTTTTACCAGGGAGCGAACTATGGCTACACCTTC.

A few counts support this clonotype. The chain combines TRBV2 with TRBJ1-5, with 9 bases identical to TRBD1. Germline CDR1 and CDR2: SNHLY and FYNNEI. V was pared by 6 bases and J by 3 bases, with 12 bases of the junction left unmatched. This CDR3 spans 17 amino acids. The CDR3 spells CASSPRGDRVPNQPQHF. CDR3 DNA sequence: TGTGCCAGCAGCCCGAGGGGGGACAGGGTCCCCAATCAGCCCCAGCATTTT.

This clonotype occurred a few times. The chain carries TRBV19 and TRBJ2-7; D call uncertain. Trimming removed 5 bases from V and 3 bases from J, with 20 bases in between. Germline V CDR1 and CDR2: LNHDA, SQIVND (reference sequence). The CDR3 runs 16 residues. CDR3: CASSLVLAPLHYEQYF. The DNA of the CDR3 is TGTGCCAGTAGTTTGGTGCTGGCCCCGCTTCACTACGAGCAGTACTTC.

This clonotype has at least ten counts. The J gene is TRBJ1-6, the V gene TRBV7-6; tentatively, D is TRBD1 (5 bases). Germline V gene lookup returns CDR1 SGHVS and CDR2 FNYEAQ. V lost 5 bases and J lost 6, with 17 bases in between. The CDR3 runs to 16 residues. The CDR3 DNA reads TGTGCCAGCAGCCCCAGGGAGAGGATGAGTAATTCACCCCTCCACTTT. As protein: CASSPRERMSNSPLHF.

This clonotype was seen a few times. The genes are TRBV7-6 and TRBJ2-5; a weak D match, TRBD1 (5 bases). Germline V lookup: CDR1 SGHVS, CDR2 FNYEAQ. The length of the CDR3 is 16 residues. V was clipped by 1 base and J by 4 bases, with 16 bases between them. The CDR3 bases are TGTGCCAGCAGCTTAGTATGGGGCGCATCTTCAGAGACCCAGTACTTC. Its translation is CASSLVWGASSETQYF.

The chain is built from TRBV2 and TRBJ1-1; 10 positions match TRBD1. Germline-derived CDR1 and CDR2 are SNHLY and FYNNEI. The CDR3 runs 14 residues. V shed 6 bases and J 7 bases; nucleotides not matched to a gene: 8. The CDR3 region has the DNA TGTGCCAGCAGCGGGAGGACAGGGGGAAGTGAAGCTTTCTTT. Encoded protein: CASSGRTGGSEAFF.

V is TRBV9 and J is TRBJ2-3, with D tentatively TRBD2 (6 bases). Germline assignment: CDR1 SGDLS and CDR2 YYNGEE. The CDR3 sequence is 15 residues long. V was shortened by 1 base and J by 5 bases, with 14 bases between the two germline ends. The CDR3 reads CASSVWGGDGDTQYF. In DNA form, the CDR3 reads TGTGCCAGCAGCGTATGGGGCGGGGACGGAGATACGCAGTATTTT.

There are a few counts of this clonotype. The chain carries TRBV7-9 and TRBJ1-1, with D tentatively TRBD1 (6 bases). The germline V and J ends were trimmed by 5 bases and 6 bases, with 22 bases remaining between them. The germline gives CDR1 SEHNR, CDR2 FQNEAQ (reference sequence). The CDR3 totals 16 residues. The CDR3 sequence is CASSPLPPGAGAEAFF. DNA for the CDR3: TGTGCCAGCAGCCCTTTACCTCCGGGGGCTGGGGCTGAAGCTTTCTTT.

J is TRBJ1-1 and V is TRBV6-5; D call uncertain. The CDR3 runs to 15 residues. The germline CDR1 and CDR2 sequences are MNHEY and SVGAGI. Trimming took 10 bases from V and 4 from J, leaving 22 bases between them. CDR3 bases: TGTGCCACCGTCAGTCGGGTGGCGCGTCGCACTGAAGCTTTCTTT. It specifies CATVSRVARRTEAFF.

This chain connects TRBV6-6 to TRBJ2-7; no clear D. This CDR3 spans 14 amino acids. With 5 bases removed from V and 1 base from J, the gap between germline ends came to 12 bases. Looked up from germline, CDR1 is MNHNY and CDR2 is SVGAGI (reference sequence). CDR3 coding DNA: TGTGCCAGCAGTCCCGGAGAAGCTTCCTACGAGCAGTACTTC. Protein sequence: CASSPGEASYEQYF.

This clonotype was observed at least ten times. The CDR3 region is CASSPYLSGSYTF. DNA for the CDR3: TGTGCCAGCAGCCCCTATTTGTCAGGGAGCTACACCTTC. The rearrangement joins TRBV7-8 to TRBJ1-2, with D possibly being TRBD1 (5 bases). V lost 5 bases and J 9 bases, leaving 16 bases between the germline ends. The CDR3 is 13 residues long. Germline CDR1 and CDR2: SGHVS and FQNEAQ.

This clonotype was observed a few times. The chain combines TRBV19 with TRBJ2-7; a weak D match, TRBD1 (5 bases). With 8 bases removed from V and 1 base from J, the gap between germline ends came to 15 bases. Per germline, CDR1 LNHDA and CDR2 SQIVND (reference sequence). This CDR3 has 14 amino acids. DNA for the CDR3: TGTGCCAGTCGAGATGAGGCAGGGTCCTACGAGCAGTACTTC. It is translated as CASRDEAGSYEQYF.

Turning to this clonotype: A single base separates this from a much larger clone, so it may be a read error. Here the CDR3 reads CASNLVGDYSNQPQHF. Written as DNA, the CDR3 is TGTGCCAGCAACTTAGTTGGGGATTATAGCAATCAGCCCCAGCATTTT. The rearrangement uses TRBV7-2 and TRBJ1-5; D not certain. The CDR3 has 16 residues. The germline V gene has CDR1 SGHTA and CDR2 FQGNSA.